A single T cell receptor (beta chain) is shown here with its context. This clonotype has a count of ten or more. This receptor's antigen is unknown. It has no much larger one-base neighbor in the sample; base qualities were not kept. The meaning of the sample's time point label: pre-sensitization, week 0. What the treatment or condition label conveys for this sample: therapeutic diphenylcyclopropenone sensitization with weekly scalp DPC. At each patch-test visit, blood was drawn before the patch test was applied. Eligible patients were aged 18 to 70, diagnosed with alopecia, deemed suitable for DPC therapy, and excluded if pregnant. Total RNA was extracted from unfractionated whole blood collected in Tempus Blood RNA tubes. Libraries were prepared through RACE. Sequencing relied on a NextSeq 500. During library preparation, unique molecular identifiers were attached to individual cDNA molecules so that TCRs could be counted quantitatively and reproducibly. For every blood RNA sample, sequencing covered both the TCR alpha and TCR beta chains. The authors processed their data as follows. The median number of TCRs per sample was 90,000 to 100,000, ranging from about 23,224 to 690,600. The Decombinator software suite was used to annotate V, J and CDR3 in the TCR reads. To make PS versus PT1 abundance plots, every sample was subsampled to the same number of TCRs (28,000). Expanded TCRs were defined as absent before sensitization and observed at least eight times at the 2-week time point. Starting from the raw public reads, TCRdb applied fastp trimming at Q25, assembled clones with MiXCR and retained in-frame beta chains. For every CDR3 protein sequence, its rows merge into one entry that carries the most common genes and DNA. TCRdb's processing, not the authors' own work, is the source of the V and J calls. This sample gives 300,000 to 450,000 distinct CDR3 sequences in total; 4% to 6% of them show up just once. The ten largest clones capture 2% to 3% of the sample.

The CDR3 holds 15 amino acids from the cysteine to the phenylalanine. Only the CDR3 region is kept as DNA, spanning 45 bases read in frame from base 1. The germline ends are 12 bases apart after V is trimmed by 3 bases and J by 1 base. CDR1 LGHNA and CDR2 YNFKEQ were looked up in the germline V gene. The sample belongs to a study of human T cells and chemical hapten exposure (dated by TCRdb to the early 2020s). Looking at the study overall: For sensitization, 2% DPC in acetone was applied to a roughly 2 cm by roughly 2 cm area of upper inner arm skin. Throughout the approximately 25-week study period, patients were also given weekly therapeutic DPC doses on the scalp. Patch testing on the upper back used Finn chambers containing 0.01% DPC, with scoring done after 6 days according to International Contact Dermatitis Research Group standards. Alopecia areata with under or over 50% scalp involvement, alopecia totalis and alopecia universalis were represented in the patient cohort, which was mostly female. Libraries were pooled for sequencing, and variation in per-sample TCR yields was attributed mainly to small differences in library volumes within the pool. The study tracked peripheral blood TCR repertoire changes in vivo during primary and secondary sensitization to the hapten diphenylcyclopropenone (DPC) in alopecia patients. Blood samples were taken from patients before sensitization (week 0) and at 2, 6 and about 24 weeks after DPC sensitization. For TCR sequencing, blood came from about 29 alopecia patients at anywhere from one to four time points (pre-sensitization, 2, 6 and 24 weeks).

Overall study results and their limits: DPC sensitization did not change how many TCRs were above 1 in 1000 frequency, and no evidence was found of alterations in global repertoire structure. Significantly more large CDR3 similarity clusters were formed by expanded TCRs than by pre-sensitization or healthy control sets, consistent with antigen-driven responses. Patch test score was positively correlated with the number of PT1 expanded TCRs, with significance at thresholds 8, 16 and 32 but not at 4. After repeated subsampling, the strength of the expansion versus patch-test correlation and the threshold at which it became significant changed. Because all patients had alopecia, a presumed autoimmune disease, the immune response of the patients might differ from that of healthy individuals.

This receptor was identified in a woman between 50 and 59 years old with alopecia areata. Some clones in this sample may be carry-over from other donors' samples. This sample comprised whole blood, obtained in connection with sensitization to the hapten diphenylcyclopropenone (DPC). The chain is assembled from TRBV4-2 and TRBJ1-1; the D gene assignment is ambiguous. The DNA is as follows: TGTGCCAGCAGCCAGCCCTTTTTAGAGAACACTGAAGCTTTCTTT. Its protein product is CASSQPFLENTEAFF.